This entry describes one TCR beta chain. This specimen comes from a study of Ad26.COV2.S vaccination and SARS-CoV-2 variants. The method was immunoSEQ multiplex PCR; TCRdb's version includes in-frame clones alone and lacks a portion of them. Counted here are around 300,000 clones, 88% occurring once; the ten biggest clones make up around 6.6%. Treatment in this sample: around 19 received Ad26.COV2.S at low or high dose, single or two shots; about 5 received placebo; per-sample allocation not given. Day 63 after the first injection of vaccine or placebo was the sampling time. The V gene lost 0 bases and the J gene lost 5 bases, with 5 bases spanning the gap. The CDR3 runs 12 residues. Germline CDR1 is SGDLS and CDR2 is YYNGEE.

The chain uses TRBV9 and TRBJ1-1; D not certain. The source is a person aged 18 to 59 who received the Ad26.COV2.S COVID-19 vaccine or a placebo. Here the sequenced sample was peripheral blood, taken in a trial of Ad26.COV2.S vaccine versus placebo. The CDR3, as DNA: TGTGCCAGCAGCGTAGCGGAGACTGAAGCTTTCTTT. It translates to CASSVAETEAFF. The full variable domain, in which reference TRBV9 and TRBJ1-1 provide the parts outside the CDR3, is DSGVTQTPKHLITATGQRVTLRCSPRSGDLSVYWYQQSLDQGLQFLIQYYNGEERAKGNILERFSAQQFPDLHSELNLSSLELGDSALYFCASSVAETEAFFGQGTRLTVV.